This TCR beta chain was found in a study of OX40 agonist ivuxolimab in advanced cancers. Background on the study: Three dose-escalation patients had partial responses: one with hepatocellular carcinoma and two with cutaneous melanoma. Study-level results: Fewer expanded clones were found on average in CD4+ than in CD8+ T cells.

With baseline, cycle 4 day 1, and cycle 7 day 1 as timepoints, blood was sampled. The CDR3 runs to 18 residues. Germline V lookup: CDR1 SGHVS, CDR2 FQNEAQ. V dropped 6 bases and J dropped 0; count of bases not matched to a gene: 16. The repertoire was sequenced with immunoSEQ multiplex PCR; TCRdb's copy has only in-frame clones and lacks some. The data contain under 80,000 clones, around 88% of them singletons. This clone was counted a single time. Its antigen is still unknown. The V call is TRBV7-8, the J call TRBJ1-2, with TRBD1 identical over 7 bases. This receptor was obtained from an adult with an advanced solid tumor such as melanoma, head and neck, liver or kidney cancer. The source material was CD4+ or CD8+ T cells sorted from blood, sampled in a trial of the OX40 agonist ivuxolimab. CDR3 sequence (DNA): TGTGCCAGCAGTCTCAGGGGGAGCCTTCCTTCGGCTAACTATGGCTACACCTTC. It translates to CASSLRGSLPSANYGYTF.